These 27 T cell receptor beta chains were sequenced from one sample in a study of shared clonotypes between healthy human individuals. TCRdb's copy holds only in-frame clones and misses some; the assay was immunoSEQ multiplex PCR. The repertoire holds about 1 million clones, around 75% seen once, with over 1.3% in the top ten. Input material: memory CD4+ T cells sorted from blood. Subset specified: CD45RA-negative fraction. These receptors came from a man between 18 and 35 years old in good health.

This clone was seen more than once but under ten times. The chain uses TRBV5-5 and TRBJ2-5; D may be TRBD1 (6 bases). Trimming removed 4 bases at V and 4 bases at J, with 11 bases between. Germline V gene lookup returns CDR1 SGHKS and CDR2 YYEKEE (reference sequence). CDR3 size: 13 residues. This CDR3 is CASSLGQRETQYF. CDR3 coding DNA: TGTGCCAGCAGCCTAGGACAGAGAGAGACCCAGTACTTC.

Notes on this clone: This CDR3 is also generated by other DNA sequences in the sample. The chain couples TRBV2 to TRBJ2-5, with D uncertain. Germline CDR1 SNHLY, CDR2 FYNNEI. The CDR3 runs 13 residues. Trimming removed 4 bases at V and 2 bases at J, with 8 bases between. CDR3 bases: TGTGCCAGCAGTGCGGAGAGACAAGAGACCCAGTACTTC. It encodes CASSAERQETQYF.

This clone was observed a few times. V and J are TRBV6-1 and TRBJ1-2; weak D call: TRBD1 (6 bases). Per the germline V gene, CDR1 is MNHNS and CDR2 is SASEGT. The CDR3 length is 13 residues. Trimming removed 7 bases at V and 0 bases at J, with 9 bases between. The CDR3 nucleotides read TGTGCCAGCATCAGGGGAGCTAACTATGGCTACACCTTC. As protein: CASIRGANYGYTF.

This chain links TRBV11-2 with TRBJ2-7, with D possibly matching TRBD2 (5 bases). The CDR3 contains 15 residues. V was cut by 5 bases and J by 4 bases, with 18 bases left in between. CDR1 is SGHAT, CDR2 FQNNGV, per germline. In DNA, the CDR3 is TGTGCCAGCAGCCCCTTGGAGGCGCAAAGGTACGAGCAGTACTTC. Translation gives CASSPLEAQRYEQYF.

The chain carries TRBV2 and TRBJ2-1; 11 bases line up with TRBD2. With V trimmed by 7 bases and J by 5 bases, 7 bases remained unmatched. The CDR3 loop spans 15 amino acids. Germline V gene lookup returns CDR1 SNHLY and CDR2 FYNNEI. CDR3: CASTPGLAANNEQFF. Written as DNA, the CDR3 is TGTGCCAGCACCCCGGGACTAGCGGCAAACAATGAGCAGTTCTTC.

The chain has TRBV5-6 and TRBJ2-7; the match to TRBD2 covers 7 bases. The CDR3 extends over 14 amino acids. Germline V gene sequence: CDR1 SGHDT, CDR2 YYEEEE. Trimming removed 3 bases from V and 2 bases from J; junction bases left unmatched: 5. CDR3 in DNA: TGTGCCAGCAGCTATAGCGGGTTTCCCTACGAGCAGTACTTC. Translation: CASSYSGFPYEQYF.

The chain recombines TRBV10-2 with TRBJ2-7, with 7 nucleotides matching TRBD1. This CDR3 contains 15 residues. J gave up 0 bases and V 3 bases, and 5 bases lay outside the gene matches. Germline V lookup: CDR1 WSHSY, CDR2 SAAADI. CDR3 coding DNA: TGCGCCAGCAGTGATGGGGACAGCCTCTCCTACGAGCAGTACTTC. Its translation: CASSDGDSLSYEQYF.

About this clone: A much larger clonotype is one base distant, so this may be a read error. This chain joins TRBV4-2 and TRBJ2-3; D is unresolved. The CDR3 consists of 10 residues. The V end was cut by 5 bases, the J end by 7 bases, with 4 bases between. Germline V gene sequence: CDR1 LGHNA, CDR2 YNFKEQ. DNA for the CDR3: TGTGCCAGCAGCGGAAATACGCAGTATTTT. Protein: CASSGNTQYF.

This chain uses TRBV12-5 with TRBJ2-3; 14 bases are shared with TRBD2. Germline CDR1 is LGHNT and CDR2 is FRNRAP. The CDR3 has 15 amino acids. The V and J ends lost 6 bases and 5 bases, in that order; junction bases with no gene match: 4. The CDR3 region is CASGRLAGGVDTQYF. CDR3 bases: TGTGCTAGTGGACGACTAGCGGGAGGGGTAGATACGCAGTATTTT. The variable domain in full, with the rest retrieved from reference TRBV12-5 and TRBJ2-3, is DARVTQTPRHKVTEMGQEVTMRCQPILGHNTVFWYRQTMMQGLELLAYFRNRAPLDDSGMPKDRFSAEMPDATLATLKIQPSEPRDSAVYFCASGRLAGGVDTQYFGPGTRLTVL.

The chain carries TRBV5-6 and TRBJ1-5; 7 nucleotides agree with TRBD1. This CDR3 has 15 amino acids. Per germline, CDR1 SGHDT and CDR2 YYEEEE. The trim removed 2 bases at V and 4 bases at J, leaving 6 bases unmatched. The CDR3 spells CASSFGTAGNQPQHF. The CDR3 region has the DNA TGTGCCAGCAGCTTCGGGACAGCGGGGAATCAGCCCCAGCATTTT.

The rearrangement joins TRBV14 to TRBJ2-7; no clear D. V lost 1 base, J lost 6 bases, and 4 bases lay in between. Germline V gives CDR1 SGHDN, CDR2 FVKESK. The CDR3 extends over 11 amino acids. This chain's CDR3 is CASSQVSEQYF. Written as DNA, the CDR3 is TGTGCCAGCAGCCAAGTTTCCGAGCAGTACTTC. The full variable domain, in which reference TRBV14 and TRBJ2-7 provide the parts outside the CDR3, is EAGVTQFPSHSVIEKGQTVTLRCDPISGHDNLYWYRRVMGKEIKFLLHFVKESKQDESGMPNNRFLAERTGGTYSTLKVQPAELEDSGVYFCASSQVSEQYFGPGTRLTVT.

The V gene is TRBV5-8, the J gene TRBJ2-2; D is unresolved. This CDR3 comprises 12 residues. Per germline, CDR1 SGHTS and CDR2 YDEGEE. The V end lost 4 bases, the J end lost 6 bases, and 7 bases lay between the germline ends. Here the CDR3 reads CASSGHAGELFF. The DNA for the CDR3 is TGTGCCAGCAGCGGGCACGCCGGGGAGCTGTTTTTT.

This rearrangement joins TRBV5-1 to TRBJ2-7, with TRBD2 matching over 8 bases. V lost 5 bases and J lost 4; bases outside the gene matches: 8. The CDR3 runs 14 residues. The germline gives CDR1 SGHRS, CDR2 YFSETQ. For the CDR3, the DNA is TGCGCCAGCAGACCGGGACTAGGGACTTACGAGCAGTACTTC. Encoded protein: CASRPGLGTYEQYF.

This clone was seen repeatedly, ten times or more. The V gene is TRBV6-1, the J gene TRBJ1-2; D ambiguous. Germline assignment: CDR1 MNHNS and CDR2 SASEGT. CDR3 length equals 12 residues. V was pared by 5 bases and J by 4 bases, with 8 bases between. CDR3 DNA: TGTGCCAGCAGTCCGCGGATCTATGGCTACACCTTC. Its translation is CASSPRIYGYTF.

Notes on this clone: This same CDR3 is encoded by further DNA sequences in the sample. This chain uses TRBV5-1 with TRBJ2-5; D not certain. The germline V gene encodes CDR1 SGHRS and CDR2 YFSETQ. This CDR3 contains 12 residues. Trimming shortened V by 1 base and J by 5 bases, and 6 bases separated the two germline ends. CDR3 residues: CASSLLGETQYF. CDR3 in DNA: TGCGCCAGCAGCTTGTTGGGGGAGACCCAGTACTTC. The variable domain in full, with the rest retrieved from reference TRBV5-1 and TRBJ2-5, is KAGVTQTPRYLIKTRGQQVTLSCSPISGHRSVSWYQQTPGQGLQFLFEYFSETQRNKGNFPGRFSGRQFSNSRSEMNVSTLELGDSALYLCASSLLGETQYFGPGTRLLVL.

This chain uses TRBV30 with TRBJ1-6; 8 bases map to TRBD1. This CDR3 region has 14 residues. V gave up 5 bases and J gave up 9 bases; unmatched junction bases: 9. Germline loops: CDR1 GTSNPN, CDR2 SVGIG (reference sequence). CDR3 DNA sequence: TGTGCCTGGGGACGACAGGGGCGGAGTTCACCCCTCCACTTT. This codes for CAWGRQGRSSPLHF.

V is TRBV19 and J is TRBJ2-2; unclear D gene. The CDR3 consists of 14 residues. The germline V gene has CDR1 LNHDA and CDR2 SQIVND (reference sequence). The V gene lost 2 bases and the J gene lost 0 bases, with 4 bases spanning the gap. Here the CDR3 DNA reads TGTGCCAGTAGTATACTCCCGAACACCGGGGAGCTGTTTTTT. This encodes CASSILPNTGELFF.

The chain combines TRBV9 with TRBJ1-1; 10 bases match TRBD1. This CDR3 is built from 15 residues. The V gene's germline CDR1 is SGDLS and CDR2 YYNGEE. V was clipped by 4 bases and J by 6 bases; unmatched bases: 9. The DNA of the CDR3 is TGTGCCAGCAGCCCTACAGACAGGGGGCGCGCTGAAGCTTTCTTT. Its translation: CASSPTDRGRAEAFF.

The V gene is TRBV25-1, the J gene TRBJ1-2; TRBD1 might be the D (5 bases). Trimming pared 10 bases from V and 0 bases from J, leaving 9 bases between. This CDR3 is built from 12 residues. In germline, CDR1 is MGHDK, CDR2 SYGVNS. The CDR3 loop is CATRGTNYGYTF. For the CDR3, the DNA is TGTGCCACCCGGGGGACTAACTATGGCTACACCTTC.

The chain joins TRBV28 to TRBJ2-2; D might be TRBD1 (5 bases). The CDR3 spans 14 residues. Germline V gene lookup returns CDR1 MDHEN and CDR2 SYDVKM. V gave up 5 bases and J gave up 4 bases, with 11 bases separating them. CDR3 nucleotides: TGTGCCAGCAGTCCGCGACAGAGCACCGGGGAGCTGTTTTTT. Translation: CASSPRQSTGELFF.

CDR3: CAAPFGKFVGYTF. CDR3 in DNA: TGTGCCGCCCCCTTTGGCAAGTTCGTAGGCTACACCTTC. This chain links TRBV30 with TRBJ1-2, with no clear D. CDR3 length: 13 residues. Per the germline V gene, CDR1 is GTSNPN and CDR2 is SVGIG (reference sequence). V was pared by 8 bases and J by 8 bases, with 21 bases between.

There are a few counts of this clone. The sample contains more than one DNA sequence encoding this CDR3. The CDR3 here is CASSLRGRNTEAFF. The CDR3 bases are TGTGCCAGCAGTTTACGGGGGCGGAACACTGAAGCTTTCTTT. The chain couples TRBV28 to TRBJ1-1, with a weak D call TRBD1 (6 bases). The germline V gene encodes CDR1 MDHEN and CDR2 SYDVKM. Between the trimmed V and J ends, which lost 2 bases and 1 base, there was a span of 8 bases. The CDR3 contains 14 residues.

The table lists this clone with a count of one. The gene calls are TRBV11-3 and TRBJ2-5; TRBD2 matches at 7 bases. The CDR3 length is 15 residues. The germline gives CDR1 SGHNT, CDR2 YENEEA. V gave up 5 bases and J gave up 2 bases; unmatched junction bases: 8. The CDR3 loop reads CASSPNGRGQETQYF. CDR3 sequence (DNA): TGTGCCAGCAGCCCTAACGGGCGGGGGCAAGAGACCCAGTACTTC.

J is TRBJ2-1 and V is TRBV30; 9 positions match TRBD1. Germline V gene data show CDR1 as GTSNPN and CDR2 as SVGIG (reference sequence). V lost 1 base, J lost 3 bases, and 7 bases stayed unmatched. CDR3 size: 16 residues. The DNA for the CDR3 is TGTGCCTGGAGTGGGGGACAGGGACAACACTACAATGAGCAGTTCTTC. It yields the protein CAWSGGQGQHYNEQFF.

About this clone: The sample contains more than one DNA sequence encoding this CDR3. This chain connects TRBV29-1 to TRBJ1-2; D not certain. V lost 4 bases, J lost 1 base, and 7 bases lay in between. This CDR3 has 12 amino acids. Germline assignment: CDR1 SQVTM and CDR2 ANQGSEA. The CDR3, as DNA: TGCAGCGTTGGGGCAAGTAACTATGGCTACACCTTC. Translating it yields CSVGASNYGYTF. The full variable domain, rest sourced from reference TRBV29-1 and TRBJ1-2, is SAVISQKPSRDICQRGTSLTIQCQVDSQVTMMFWYRQQPGQSLTLIATANQGSEATYESGFVIDKFPISRPNLTFSTLTVSNMSPEDSSIYLCSVGASNYGYTFGSGTRLTVV.

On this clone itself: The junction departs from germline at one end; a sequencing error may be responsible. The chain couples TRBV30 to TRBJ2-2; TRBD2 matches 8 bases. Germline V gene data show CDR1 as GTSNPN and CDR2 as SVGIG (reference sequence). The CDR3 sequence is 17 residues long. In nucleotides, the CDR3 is TGTGCCTGGATGTACAGCGGGGGACCCACGAACACCGGGGAGCTGCTTTTT. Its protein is CAWMYSGGPTNTGELLF.

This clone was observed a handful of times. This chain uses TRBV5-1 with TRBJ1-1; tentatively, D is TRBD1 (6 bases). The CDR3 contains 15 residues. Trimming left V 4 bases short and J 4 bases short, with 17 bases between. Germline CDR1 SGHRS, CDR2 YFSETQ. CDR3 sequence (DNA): TGCGCCAGCAGCGGAACGACAGGCCCAGGCACTGAAGCTTTCTTT. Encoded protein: CASSGTTGPGTEAFF.